This T cell receptor (beta chain) was observed in a study of shared clonotypes between healthy human individuals. Broader study findings: Rarefaction curves obtained for sorted subsets showed sequencing incomplete despite large depth. Blood alone was sampled, and tissue repertoires likely differ.

The CDR3 length is 13 residues. V lost 4 bases and J lost 9, with 14 bases in between. Germline CDR1 and CDR2: SGHRS and YFSETQ. As concerns this clone: The antigen remains undetermined.

The repertoire was sequenced with immunoSEQ multiplex PCR; TCRdb's copy has only in-frame clones and lacks some. The table lists over a million clones, less than 99% of them singletons. All donors were healthy HIV-negative adults lacking recent acute infections or vaccinations. Researchers partitioned CD4+ cells into CD45RA+ naive and CD45RA-negative memory subsets. The V and J genes are TRBV5-1 and TRBJ1-5; D is unclear. This TCR came from a man younger than 45 in good health. Specimen: naive CD4+ T cells sorted from blood. Documented subset: CD45RA+ positively selected. CDR3 nucleotide sequence: TGCGCCAGCAGCCCGCTCCCTACGGGGCCCCAGCATTTT. Amino acid sequence: CASSPLPTGPQHF.